This TCR beta chain was sequenced during a study of beta chain features in type 1 diabetes (dated 2018 in TCRdb). Notes on the research overall: No differences in mean age, gender distribution, total cell number or subset yield were found between patients and healthy donors. A total of roughly 100 million sorted cells were examined across all samples, and the number of cells per subset was strongly correlated with RNA yield. The study compared TCRB repertoires of sorted circulating CD4+ T cell subsets between recently diagnosed type 1 diabetes patients and matched healthy donors. Whereas all 30 or so donors provided naive and central memory subsets, regulatory and stem cell-like memory subsets were isolated from just 8 patients and about 8 healthy donors. The full study reports these points: Fewer insertions and more nucleotide deletions at VDJ recombination sites were observed in patients with type 1 diabetes, implying thymic rearrangement abnormalities. PCR may preferentially amplify shorter templates, but because patient and control samples were amplified and corrected together, any resulting skew would affect both groups equally. Only small numbers of individuals were included in the HLA sub-analyses, which left unresolved whether HLA type had any influence on TCRB rearrangement. A moderate but significant shortening of TCRB CDR3 length was observed in type 1 diabetes patients in all four CD4+ subsets. Because cDNA was sequenced instead of genomic DNA, highly expressing activated cells could be over-represented, though the groups showed no difference in activation or CD3 levels. Naive, central memory and regulatory TCRB repertoires appeared more similar among patients than among healthy donors.

The sample holds a few counts of this clone. The antigen it recognizes is unknown. Per-base quality was not reported, and no clone a single base away is much larger than it. The entire amount of isolated RNA was reverse transcribed using the High Capacity cDNA Reverse Transcription Kit, so the sequenced TCRB transcripts were expressed ones. Deep immunoSEQ sequencing was performed on naive, central memory and regulatory T cell samples, with an average of roughly 3.3 million total reads per sample. After sorted cells were lysed in RLT buffer, RNA was extracted with DNase-treated RNeasy Micro or Mini kits, with the choice depending on cell number. Each cell subset was processed separately to prevent cross-contamination, with patient and healthy donor samples processed together. The immunoSEQ multiplex PCR was used to amplify TCRB sequences from cDNA, generating 87-bp fragments that spanned the CDR3 region. Sequencing of the amplicons was done on the Illumina HiSeq platform. The published analysis was carried out like this. PCR bias was corrected computationally using synthetic template baselines, and reads within Hamming distance 2 were collapsed, with unmergeable singletons discarded. Reads were aligned to IMGT to assign V, D and J genes, CDR3 length, and insertions or deletions at six rearrangement sites. Within each subset, clonotype counts were normalized to sorted cell number, and only after that were true diversity and Gini coefficients computed with the tcR R package. Repertoire sharing was quantified using the overlap coefficient calculated on TCRB nucleotide sequences. The table was pulled from immuneACCESS by TCRdb, which kept in-frame rearrangements only. Such tables lose some clones; where checked, under half of the loss comes from unresolved V genes, and the rest has no known cause. That table supplies the V and J calls and clone size; D and trimming were determined from the DNA. In all, the sample holds hundreds of thousands of clones, and roughly 8% of those were seen once. The ten largest clones represent under 0.5% of the sample.

A single peripheral blood draw of about 116 mL on average was collected from each donor into heparinised tubes. Using a panel that included CD45RO, CCR7, CD25, CD127, CD95 and CD27, naive, central memory, regulatory and stem cell-like memory CD4+ T cells were sorted on a BD FACSAria II. Purity was above 98% for every sorted population. PBMCs were separated immediately by Lymphoprep density gradient centrifugation and were stained directly, without being cultured. Samples were stained and sorted in pairs, with one healthy donor and one patient per experiment, so that batch effects were minimized. This clonotype originated in a woman younger than 30 in good health. The specimen was central memory CD4+ T cells from blood.

The nucleotide sequence reads as follows: TGTGCCAGCAGCTTAGCGGGAAACACAGATACGCAGTATTTT. The encoded protein is CASSLAGNTDTQYF. This chain is built from TRBV13 and TRBJ2-3, with a tentative D gene TRBD2 over 5 matching bases. Spanning cysteine to phenylalanine, the CDR3 consists of 14 amino acids. Of the read, only the CDR3 DNA is kept; its 42 bases are in frame from base 1. CDR1 and CDR2 were assigned from the germline V gene (reference sequence) as PRHDT and FYEKMQ. V is cut by 1 base and J by 2 bases, and the space between the germline ends is 7 bases.